This T cell receptor beta chain comes out of a study of blood T cell repertoires in COVID-19. Study in general: Acute and convalescent COVID-19 samples came from the United States, Italy and Spain. Sources were T cells, B-cell-depleted T cells, or PBMCs; the material itself was cDNA or gDNA.

This clone was counted once. Trimming took off 3 bases at V and 2 bases at J, with 10 bases between the two ends. Germline-derived CDR1 and CDR2 are KGHSH and LQKENI. This CDR3 has 14 residues. Original handling: Amplification of reference gene primers was used by the study to estimate nucleated cell counts. Clones were read by immunoSEQ multiplex PCR, and TCRdb kept only the in-frame ones, dropping some. The V and J calls and clone size are taken from that table; D and trimming were inferred from the DNA. The sample includes approximately 260,000 clones, 90% of them seen just once. This chain connects TRBV18 to TRBJ1-1, with a weak D call TRBD1 (6 bases). The TCR comes from a middle-aged woman with acute or convalescent COVID-19. The sample was peripheral blood. In nucleotides, the CDR3 is TGTGCCAGCTCACCCCCAGGGGTTAACACTGAAGCTTTCTTT. Amino acid sequence: CASSPPGVNTEAFF.